Below, 30 T cell receptor beta chains from the same sample are listed, as sequenced in a study of OX40 agonist ivuxolimab in advanced cancers. Sequenced by immunoSEQ multiplex PCR; TCRdb stores in-frame clones only, minus some. The sample consists of 55,000 to 60,000 clones, roughly 84% of them appearing once. Sample: CD4+ or CD8+ T cells sorted from blood, taken in a trial of the OX40 agonist ivuxolimab. The origin of the receptors is an adult with an advanced solid tumor such as melanoma, head and neck, liver or kidney cancer.

The rearrangement uses TRBV5-6 and TRBJ2-5; 7 nucleotides match TRBD1. Germline-derived CDR1 and CDR2 are SGHDT and YYEEEE. This CDR3 contains 15 residues. V gave up 4 bases and J gave up 5 bases; unmatched junction bases: 11. CDR3 in DNA: TGTGCCAGCAGCCACCCCGACAGGGTCTCGGAGACCCAGTACTTC. Protein sequence: CASSHPDRVSETQYF.

The chain links TRBV28 to TRBJ1-1; D may be TRBD1 (5 bases). The CDR3 is made up of 13 amino acids. The germline CDR1 and CDR2 sequences are MDHEN and SYDVKM. CDR3 bases: TGTGCTGGAAGGGCAGGGTGGGGCACTGAAGCTTTCTTT. This gives the protein CAGRAGWGTEAFF.

CDR3 sequence reads: CASSLGRAQETQYF. The CDR3 bases are TGCGCCAGCAGCTTGGGCAGAGCCCAAGAGACCCAGTACTTC. The chain has TRBV5-1 and TRBJ2-5; D is undetermined. Trimming took off 0 bases at V and 1 base at J, with 7 bases between the two ends. CDR1 is SGHRS and CDR2 is YFSETQ in the germline V gene. This CDR3 has 14 amino acids.

The chain links TRBV4-2 to TRBJ2-4; 7 bases line up with TRBD2. CDR1 LGHNA and CDR2 YNFKEQ come from the germline V gene. Trimming took 1 base from V and 7 from J; bases not matched to a gene: 16. This CDR3 is 18 amino acids long. In DNA form, the CDR3 reads TGTGCCAGCAGCCAAGTTTTTTGGGCGGGAGTAAAACAGAACATTCAGTACTTC. Protein product: CASSQVFWAGVKQNIQYF.

J is TRBJ1-2 and V is TRBV6-6; D remains unclear. Germline assignment: CDR1 MNHNY and CDR2 SVGAGI (reference sequence). Trimming stripped 0 bases from V and 8 bases from J, with 16 bases between. The CDR3 runs to 15 residues. The CDR3, as DNA: TGTGCCAGCAGTTACTCGAGTCTTCCAGGTCGCGGCTACACCTTC. Translated, it gives CASSYSSLPGRGYTF.

V is TRBV30 and J is TRBJ1-4, with 7 bases that match TRBD1. This CDR3 is 15 amino acids long. With V trimmed by 0 bases and J by 7 bases, 8 bases remained unmatched. Germline-derived CDR1 and CDR2 are GTSNPN and SVGIG (reference sequence). The CDR3 region is CAWSVRAGGGEKLFF. CDR3 nucleotide sequence: TGTGCCTGGAGTGTACGGGCAGGGGGGGGTGAAAAACTGTTTTTT.

This chain links TRBV5-1 with TRBJ2-1, with TRBD1 identical over 11 bases. J gave up 4 bases and V 5 bases, and 5 bases lay outside the gene matches. CDR3 length: 15 amino acids. Germline V CDR1 and CDR2: SGHRS, YFSETQ. The CDR3 nucleotides read TGCGCCAGCAGTCGCGGACAGGGGGCTTACAATGAGCAGTTCTTC. Amino acid sequence: CASSRGQGAYNEQFF.

J is TRBJ2-1 and V is TRBV27; 11 nucleotides match TRBD1. J was trimmed by 0 bases and V by 2 bases; bases with no gene match: 6. Per the germline V gene, CDR1 is MNHEY and CDR2 is SMNVEV (reference sequence). CDR3 length: 18 amino acids. The CDR3 reads CASSLRTGGLSSYNEQFF. The CDR3 nucleotides are TGTGCCAGCAGTTTACGGACAGGGGGCCTTAGCTCCTACAATGAGCAGTTCTTC.

The chain joins TRBV15 to TRBJ2-1, with 9 nucleotides matching TRBD2. CDR1 LNHNV and CDR2 YYDKDF come from the germline V gene (reference sequence). The V gene end was trimmed by 0 bases and the J gene end by 1 base; junction bases not matched to a gene: 4. The CDR3 has 17 residues. CDR3 nucleotides: TGTGCCACCAGCAGAGAAAGTAGCGGGAGATCCTACAATGAGCAGTTCTTC. Translation: CATSRESSGRSYNEQFF.

The chain joins TRBV9 to TRBJ2-1, with unresolved D. V was shortened by 3 bases and J by 0 bases, with 13 bases between the two germline ends. Per germline, CDR1 SGDLS and CDR2 YYNGEE. The CDR3 extends over 16 amino acids. The CDR3 region is CASSAQAHSSYNEQFF. Here the CDR3 DNA reads TGTGCCAGCAGCGCCCAGGCCCATAGCTCCTACAATGAGCAGTTCTTC.

The chain links TRBV6-5 to TRBJ2-7, with 11 bases that match TRBD1. CDR3 size: 14 residues. The trim removed 4 bases at V and 6 bases at J, leaving 5 bases unmatched. CDR1 is MNHEY and CDR2 is SVGAGI in the germline V gene. This CDR3 reads CASSFGQGAAEQYF. The CDR3 nucleotides are TGTGCCAGCAGTTTCGGACAGGGGGCGGCCGAGCAGTACTTC.

The rearrangement uses TRBV19 and TRBJ2-1; possibly TRBD2 for D (5 bases). The ends were cut back, 4 bases at V and 4 bases at J, with 8 bases in the middle. The CDR3 loop spans 13 amino acids. Germline CDR1 is LNHDA and CDR2 is SQIVND (reference sequence). The chain's CDR3 is CASSTREYNEQFF. CDR3 coding DNA: TGTGCCAGTAGTACTAGGGAGTACAATGAGCAGTTCTTC.

The rearrangement uses TRBV10-3 and TRBJ2-5, with 7 bases that match TRBD2. Per the germline V gene, CDR1 is ENHRY and CDR2 is SYGVKD. The V gene end was trimmed by 8 bases and the J gene end by 5 bases; junction bases not matched to a gene: 8. The CDR3 loop spans 13 amino acids. The CDR3 nucleotides are TGTGCCATCGGACTAGAACTAAGTGAGACCCAGTACTTC. It yields the protein CAIGLELSETQYF.

In DNA form, the CDR3 reads TGTGCCAGCAGTTTTGCAGGGATCGGCACTGAAGCTTTCTTT. Translation: CASSFAGIGTEAFF. The rearrangement joins TRBV6-6 to TRBJ1-1; the D gene is possibly TRBD1 (5 bases). V lost 4 bases and J 4 bases, leaving 13 bases between the germline ends. In germline, CDR1 is MNHNY, CDR2 SVGAGI (reference sequence). This CDR3 comprises 14 residues.

V is TRBV29-1 and J is TRBJ2-1; 10 nucleotides match TRBD1. The CDR3 contains 17 residues. Unmatched junction bases numbered 12, after V lost 3 bases and J lost 4 bases. Per the germline V gene, CDR1 is SQVTM and CDR2 is ANQGSEA. The CDR3 is CSVESSYGQGVYNEQFF. DNA of the CDR3: TGCAGCGTTGAGAGTTCTTATGGACAGGGGGTTTACAATGAGCAGTTCTTC.

The rearrangement links TRBV7-2 to TRBJ1-6; D is ambiguous. This CDR3 has 15 residues. Germline CDR1 reads SGHTA; CDR2 reads FQGNSA. Trimming pared 1 base from V and 5 bases from J, leaving 9 bases between. The chain's CDR3 is CASSLGATNNSPLHF. The CDR3 DNA reads TGTGCCAGCAGCTTAGGGGCGACAAATAATTCACCCCTCCACTTT.

V is TRBV11-2 and J is TRBJ2-1, with a weak D call TRBD2 (6 bases). CDR3 size: 16 residues. The germline CDR1 and CDR2 sequences are SGHAT and FQNNGV. V was cut by 3 bases and J by 0 bases, with 12 bases left in between. DNA for the CDR3: TGTGCCAGCAGCTTTGTCGGGAGTCGCTCCTACAATGAGCAGTTCTTC. This gives the protein CASSFVGSRSYNEQFF.

The V gene is TRBV5-1, the J gene TRBJ2-3; TRBD1 aligns across 8 bases. Germline V gene lookup returns CDR1 SGHRS and CDR2 YFSETQ. This CDR3 spans 15 amino acids. The trim removed 5 bases at V and 2 bases at J, leaving 7 bases unmatched. This chain's CDR3 is CASSRTGSSTDTQYF. In nucleotides, the CDR3 is TGCGCCAGCAGTAGGACAGGGAGTTCCACAGATACGCAGTATTTT.

The J gene is TRBJ2-5, the V gene TRBV6-5; possibly TRBD1 for D (6 bases). Trimming removed 6 bases at V and 13 bases at J, with 18 bases between. CDR3 size: 12 residues. CDR1 is MNHEY and CDR2 is SVGAGI in the germline V gene. The CDR3 loop reads CASRRLDSSLYF. The DNA for the CDR3 is TGTGCCAGCAGGCGTCTGGACAGTAGTTTGTACTTC.

This sequence joins TRBV6-5 and TRBJ2-6, with unresolved D. There are 15 residues in the CDR3. Germline V CDR1 and CDR2: MNHEY, SVGAGI. Trimming left V 5 bases short and J 0 bases short, with 8 bases between. CDR3 sequence reads: CASSVMSSGANVLTF. CDR3 coding DNA: TGTGCCAGCAGTGTAATGAGCTCTGGGGCCAACGTCCTGACTTTC.

This chain links TRBV28 with TRBJ2-1; D is undetermined. CDR1 and CDR2 (germline): MDHEN, SYDVKM. The CDR3 sequence is 12 residues long. Trimming removed 2 bases at V and 7 bases at J, with 6 bases between. CDR3 sequence: CASSLGSNEQFF. The DNA for the CDR3 is TGTGCCAGCAGTTTAGGGTCTAATGAGCAGTTCTTC.

This clone has only a few counts. The chain combines TRBV25-1 with TRBJ2-3; possibly TRBD2 for D (5 bases). Germline CDR1 is MGHDK and CDR2 is SYGVNS. V shed 8 bases and J shed 4 bases, with 10 bases lying between them. The CDR3 sequence is 12 residues long. DNA for the CDR3: TGTGCCAGCGGGAGTGAGGCAGATACGCAGTATTTT. Protein sequence: CASGSEADTQYF.

The rearrangement joins TRBV27 to TRBJ1-3; 7 bases agree with TRBD1. The CDR3 sequence is 13 residues long. V was pared by 7 bases and J by 3 bases, with 3 bases of the junction left unmatched. Germline V gene lookup returns CDR1 MNHEY and CDR2 SMNVEV (reference sequence). CDR3 nucleotides: TGTGCCAGCAAGACAGGGAATGGAAACACCATATATTTT. Translating gives CASKTGNGNTIYF.

The V and J genes are TRBV7-8 and TRBJ1-2; D possibly corresponds to TRBD1 (5 bases). Germline V gene data show CDR1 as SGHVS and CDR2 as FQNEAQ. The CDR3 consists of 14 residues. The germline V and J ends were trimmed by 5 bases and 6 bases, with 16 bases remaining between them. The CDR3 sequence is CASSPREGVHGYTF. CDR3 DNA sequence: TGTGCCAGCAGCCCCAGGGAAGGGGTTCATGGCTACACCTTC.

This clone has only one observation. The J gene is TRBJ1-6, the V gene TRBV11-2; a weak D match, TRBD1 (6 bases). V was clipped by 0 bases and J by 7 bases, with 16 bases between them. Germline assignment: CDR1 SGHAT and CDR2 FQNNGV. CDR3 length: 17 amino acids. The CDR3 DNA sequence: TGTGCCAGCAGCTTAGATTATGGGGGGCAGGTCAATTCACCCCTCCACTTT. This sequence encodes CASSLDYGGQVNSPLHF.

The chain couples TRBV7-6 to TRBJ2-5; no clear D. Germline CDR1 is SGHVS and CDR2 is FNYEAQ. The CDR3 length is 13 residues. Trimming left V 1 base short and J 2 bases short, with 5 bases between. CDR3 DNA sequence: TGTGCCAGCAGCTTAGGCGGACAAGAGACCCAGTACTTC. It translates to CASSLGGQETQYF.

The J gene is TRBJ1-1, the V gene TRBV29-1; D may be TRBD1 (6 bases). CDR1 is SQVTM, CDR2 ANQGSEA, per germline. The CDR3 is 14 amino acids. Trimming left V 2 bases short and J 5 bases short, with 15 bases between. The CDR3 nucleotides read TGCAGCGTTGAATTTGGACAGCGTACGACTGAAGCTTTCTTT. Translated: CSVEFGQRTTEAFF.

The chain joins TRBV5-6 to TRBJ2-1; TRBD1 agrees at 9 bases. J lost 3 bases, V lost 6 bases, and 10 bases had no gene match. The germline V gene has CDR1 SGHDT and CDR2 YYEEEE. The CDR3 totals 16 residues. CDR3 coding DNA: TGTGCCAGCAAAGTCTGGGGACAGGGTATCTACAATGAGCAGTTCTTC. It is translated as CASKVWGQGIYNEQFF.

CDR3 nucleotides: TGCGCCAGCAGCTTGGACAGGGCGAACACCGGGGAGCTGTTTTTT. Protein product: CASSLDRANTGELFF. This sequence joins TRBV5-1 and TRBJ2-2; the D gene is possibly TRBD1 (6 bases). In germline, CDR1 is SGHRS, CDR2 YFSETQ. The CDR3 is 15 amino acids. Trimming cost V 0 bases and J 0 bases, with 6 bases left between them.

The chain combines TRBV5-4 with TRBJ2-5, with unresolved D. V lost 4 bases and J 1 base, leaving 11 bases between the germline ends. The CDR3 has 14 amino acids. CDR1 and CDR2 (germline): SGHNT, YYREEE (reference sequence). The CDR3 here is CASSANKIQETQYF. For the CDR3, the DNA is TGTGCCAGCAGCGCCAACAAAATCCAAGAGACCCAGTACTTC.